These 28 T cell receptor beta chains came from one sample sequenced in a study of blood T cell repertoires in COVID-19. Assay: immunoSEQ multiplex PCR; the TCRdb copy retains only in-frame clones and omits some. The data show 110,000 to 150,000 clones, with roughly 84% seen just once and more than 40% held by the top ten. Source material: peripheral blood. These receptors were collected from a human donor in a cohort sampled during active COVID-19.

This sequence joins TRBV18 and TRBJ2-1; TRBD1 is a possible D gene (6 bases). The CDR3 is made up of 15 amino acids. V was pared by 5 bases and J by 0 bases, with 11 bases between. Germline V gene lookup returns CDR1 KGHSH and CDR2 LQKENI. The DNA for the CDR3 is TGTGCCAGCTCATTGCAGGGGAGCTCCTACAATGAGCAGTTCTTC. It yields the protein CASSLQGSSYNEQFF.

This clone was picked up many times. The V and J genes are TRBV7-6 and TRBJ2-7; 7 positions agree with TRBD1. Losses at the gene ends were 3 bases for V and 3 bases for J; bases not matched to a gene: 8. The CDR3 spans 15 residues. Germline CDR1 reads SGHVS; CDR2 reads FNYEAQ. CDR3 sequence: CASSLKPGQLYEQYV. The CDR3 DNA reads TGTGCCAGCAGCTTGAAACCGGGACAGCTCTACGAGCAGTACGTC.

V usage is TRBV6-5 and J usage is TRBJ1-6; D is possibly TRBD1 (6 bases). Germline lookup yields CDR1 MNHEY and CDR2 SVGAGI. With 7 bases removed from V and 0 bases from J, the gap between germline ends came to 10 bases. This CDR3 spans 15 amino acids. The CDR3 DNA sequence: TGTGCCAGCATTAACAGGGACTCCTATAATTCACCCCTCCACTTT. This codes for CASINRDSYNSPLHF.

The gene calls are TRBV9 and TRBJ2-7; TRBD2 matches at 14 bases. After removal of 3 bases from V and 10 bases from J, the junction contained 6 bases not matched to a gene. CDR1 is SGDLS, CDR2 YYNGEE, per germline. The CDR3 contains 14 residues. In nucleotides, the CDR3 is TGTGCCAGCAGCGAGGGGACTAGCGGGGGAGGTCAGTACTTC. This gives the protein CASSEGTSGGGQYF.

This chain uses TRBV7-2 with TRBJ2-6; D may be TRBD2 (6 bases). The length of the CDR3 is 15 residues. Trimming took 2 bases from V and 4 from J, leaving 9 bases between them. Germline CDR1 SGHTA, CDR2 FQGNSA. The CDR3 sequence is CASSLRGSGANVLTF. CDR3 bases: TGTGCCAGCAGCTTACGGGGGTCCGGGGCCAACGTCCTGACTTTC.

CDR3 sequence (DNA): TGTGCCAGCAGCCAAGACCTCTATGGCTACACCTTC. Residues: CASSQDLYGYTF. The chain is built from TRBV3-1 (or the pseudogene TRBV3-2) and TRBJ1-2; no reliable D call. CDR3 length: 12 amino acids. Germline V gene data show CDR1 as LGHDT and CDR2 as YNNKEL (reference sequence). V gave up 0 bases and J gave up 4 bases, with 3 bases separating them.

The J gene is TRBJ1-2, the V gene TRBV9, with TRBD1 matching 9 bases. Trimming took 4 bases from V and 3 from J; bases not matched to a gene: 10. Germline V gives CDR1 SGDLS, CDR2 YYNGEE. The CDR3 loop spans 16 amino acids. CDR3 DNA: TGTGCCAGCAGCAAAGAAGGGACAGGGACCGACTATGGCTACACCTTC. Its protein is CASSKEGTGTDYGYTF.

The rearrangement links TRBV5-8 to TRBJ2-2, with TRBD2 matching over 13 bases. Germline CDR1 and CDR2: SGHTS and YDEGEE. The CDR3 is 15 amino acids. Trimming cost V 5 bases and J 7 bases; bases outside gene matches: 5. The CDR3 DNA reads TGTGCCAGCAGTCAGGGACTAGCGGGGATCGGGGAGCTGTTTTTT. It encodes CASSQGLAGIGELFF.

V is TRBV9 and J is TRBJ1-2; 7 nucleotides agree with TRBD1. This CDR3 has 14 residues. Germline loops: CDR1 SGDLS, CDR2 YYNGEE. V trimming: 0 bases; J trimming: 2 bases; junction bases outside the gene matches: 1. CDR3 in amino acids: CASSVGDRNYGYTF. The DNA for the CDR3 is TGTGCCAGCAGCGTAGGGGACAGAAACTATGGCTACACCTTC.

The V gene is TRBV11-2, the J gene TRBJ2-6; D might be TRBD1 (6 bases). Deletions cut 9 bases from V and 0 bases from J, with 12 bases between. Per the germline V gene, CDR1 is SGHAT and CDR2 is FQNNGV. The CDR3 loop spans 15 amino acids. The CDR3 loop is CASRTASSGANVLTF. As DNA, the CDR3 is TGTGCCAGTCGGACAGCGAGCTCTGGGGCCAACGTCCTGACTTTC.

The gene calls are TRBV4-3 and TRBJ2-3; 7 nucleotides align to TRBD2. There are 17 residues in the CDR3. Germline V gives CDR1 LGHNA, CDR2 YSLEER. Germline trimming cut 3 bases from V and 1 base from J; bases unmatched to any gene: 10. CDR3: CASSQGLGAGGTDTQYF. CDR3 nucleotides: TGCGCCAGCAGCCAGGGCCTCGGGGCGGGGGGCACAGATACGCAGTATTTT.

This clone turned up a few times. V gene TRBV2 combines with J gene TRBJ2-1; D might be TRBD2 (8 bases). The CDR3 is made up of 17 amino acids. CDR1 and CDR2 (germline): SNHLY, FYNNEI. Trimming stripped 7 bases from V and 9 bases from J, with 28 bases between. The CDR3 DNA follows: TGTGCCAGCACCCCAAGGAAGGGACTAGGGGGCCGAGGTGAGCAGTTCTTC. It is translated as CASTPRKGLGGRGEQFF. The complete variable domain, with remaining parts taken from reference TRBV2 and TRBJ2-1, reads EPEVTQTPSHQVTQMGQEVILRCVPISNHLYFYWYRQILGQKVEFLVSFYNNEISEKSEIFDDQFSVERPDGSNFTLKIRSTKLEDSAMYFCASTPRKGLGGRGEQFFGPGTRLTVL.

The chain couples TRBV10-3 to TRBJ1-2; 8 bases align to TRBD1. Germline V lookup: CDR1 ENHRY, CDR2 SYGVKD. The CDR3 contains 14 residues. V lost 6 bases and J lost 1; bases outside the gene matches: 4. The CDR3, as DNA: TGTGCCATCAGGCAGGGGGCGGATAACTATGGCTACACCTTC. It codes for CAIRQGADNYGYTF.

This chain joins TRBV2 and TRBJ1-2; D gene uncertain. The CDR3 is 12 amino acids. Germline CDR1 SNHLY, CDR2 FYNNEI. The V end lost 6 bases, the J end lost 1 base, and 6 bases lay between the germline ends. Written as DNA, the CDR3 is TGTGCCAGCAGGGACTTTAACTATGGCTACACCTTC. Amino acid sequence: CASRDFNYGYTF.

The genes are TRBV5-1 and TRBJ1-4; 8 bases are shared with TRBD1. Germline loops: CDR1 SGHRS, CDR2 YFSETQ. Unmatched junction bases numbered 2, after V lost 4 bases and J lost 3 bases. The CDR3 runs 14 residues. CDR3: CASSQDRANEKLFF. The CDR3 coding sequence is TGCGCCAGCAGCCAGGACAGGGCTAATGAAAAACTGTTTTTT.

This chain uses TRBV5-1 with TRBJ2-5, with D possibly TRBD2 on 7 matching bases. The CDR3 consists of 15 residues. V was trimmed by 6 bases and J by 5 bases, leaving 20 bases between them. Germline CDR1 reads SGHRS; CDR2 reads YFSETQ. In DNA, the CDR3 is TGCGCCAGCACCCTGGGGGGGGGCCTAAGCGAGACCCAGTACTTC. It yields the protein CASTLGGGLSETQYF.

The chain employs TRBV6-5 and TRBJ2-7; tentatively, D is TRBD2 (6 bases). The CDR3 has 14 residues. Per the germline V gene, CDR1 is MNHEY and CDR2 is SVGAGI. Deletions cut 5 bases from V and 6 bases from J, with 17 bases between. The CDR3 nucleotides read TGTGCCAGCAGTCCTGGGCGGGACCGTATCGAGCAGTACGTC. The encoded protein is CASSPGRDRIEQYV.

This chain connects TRBV7-3 to TRBJ2-3; 11 bases line up with TRBD1. The CDR3 length is 16 residues. CDR1 is SGHTA, CDR2 FQGTGA, per germline. The junction had 7 bases not matched to a gene; V was cut back by 5 bases and J by 3 bases. The CDR3, as DNA: TGTGCCAGCAGCACCCGGGGACAGGGGGTTACAGATACGCAGTATTTT. Translation: CASSTRGQGVTDTQYF.

The CDR3 nucleotides are TGTGCCAGCAGTTACTCGGGGGGACAGGGGGCTGGCTACACCTTC. Translation gives CASSYSGGQGAGYTF. The chain joins TRBV6-6 to TRBJ1-2; 12 nucleotides line up with TRBD1. CDR1 MNHNY and CDR2 SVGAGI come from the germline V gene (reference sequence). This CDR3 is 15 amino acids long. The junction had 3 bases not matched to a gene; V was cut back by 0 bases and J by 7 bases.

The chain has TRBV10-1 and TRBJ2-5; D is unresolved. The CDR3 is 13 amino acids. V was trimmed by 7 bases and J by 5 bases, leaving 14 bases between them. Germline assignment: CDR1 WNHNN and CDR2 SYGVQD (reference sequence). The CDR3 protein is CASTGSARETQYF. CDR3 sequence (DNA): TGCGCCAGCACCGGTTCCGCTAGGGAGACCCAGTACTTC.

The chain carries TRBV14 and TRBJ2-5; 11 bases agree with TRBD2. CDR1 SGHDN and CDR2 FVKESK come from the germline V gene. V lost 4 bases to trimming and J lost 5 bases; unmatched junction nucleotides: 3. The CDR3 sequence is 14 residues long. CDR3: CASSLPSGGETQYF. CDR3 DNA sequence: TGTGCCAGCAGCCTCCCTAGCGGGGGGGAGACCCAGTACTTC.

This clone was picked up one time. The chain joins TRBV5-4 to TRBJ2-5; 12 bases match TRBD2. Germline V gives CDR1 SGHNT, CDR2 YYREEE (reference sequence). The CDR3 extends over 15 amino acids. With 3 bases clipped from V and 4 bases from J, the junction kept 4 bases outside the gene matches. The CDR3 DNA is TGTGCCAGCAGCTCCCCTAGCGGGGGGGTAGAGACCCAGTACTTC. Translation gives CASSSPSGGVETQYF.

CDR3 loop: CASTINRQTNSPLHF. CDR3 nucleotides: TGTGCCAGCACGATCAACAGACAGACCAATTCACCCCTCCACTTT. J is TRBJ1-6 and V is TRBV6-5; tentatively, D is TRBD1 (5 bases). CDR3 length equals 15 residues. Trimming took off 7 bases at V and 7 bases at J, with 17 bases between the two ends. Germline V gene lookup returns CDR1 MNHEY and CDR2 SVGAGI.

This clone was seen just once. The rearrangement links TRBV19 to TRBJ1-6; 9 nucleotides agree with TRBD1. The CDR3 is 16 residues long. V lost 7 bases to trimming and J lost 5 bases; unmatched junction nucleotides: 9. In germline, CDR1 is LNHDA, CDR2 SQIVND (reference sequence). CDR3 in amino acids: CASKTPGQGNNSPLHF. CDR3 in DNA: TGTGCCAGTAAGACACCGGGACAGGGTAATAATTCACCCCTCCACTTT.

The rearrangement links TRBV27 to TRBJ2-7, with D possibly being TRBD1 (6 bases). Trimming pared 5 bases from V and 2 bases from J, leaving 13 bases between. The CDR3 runs to 14 residues. The germline CDR1 and CDR2 sequences are MNHEY and SMNVEV (reference sequence). The CDR3 here is CASSPGTPPYEQYF. The CDR3 DNA is TGTGCCAGCAGTCCCGGGACACCACCCTACGAGCAGTACTTC.

The chain joins TRBV6-2 or TRBV6-3 to TRBJ1-4, with TRBD1 matching 10 bases. J was trimmed by 8 bases and V by 2 bases; bases with no gene match: 5. The CDR3 totals 15 residues. Per the germline V gene, CDR1 is MNHEY and CDR2 is SVGEGT. The CDR3 here is CASSYLGQGGEKLFF. The CDR3 coding sequence is TGTGCCAGCAGTTACCTAGGACAGGGGGGAGAAAAACTGTTTTTT.

The count of this clone is one. The chain recombines TRBV6-5 with TRBJ1-2, with 7 bases that match TRBD1. V trimming: 6 bases; J trimming: 4 bases; junction bases outside the gene matches: 5. The germline V gene encodes CDR1 MNHEY and CDR2 SVGAGI. The CDR3 contains 13 residues. As DNA, the CDR3 is TGTGCCAGCAGCGCGGGACAGCTCTATGGCTACACCTTC. Amino acid sequence: CASSAGQLYGYTF.

The chain combines TRBV5-1 with TRBJ2-2; TRBD1 matches 10 bases. The germline V gene encodes CDR1 SGHRS and CDR2 YFSETQ. V lost 0 bases and J lost 7; bases outside the gene matches: 6. The CDR3 totals 16 residues. For the CDR3, the DNA is TGCGCCAGCAGCTTGGTGACAGGGGGCGCCCACGGGGAGCTGTTTTTT. This encodes CASSLVTGGAHGELFF.